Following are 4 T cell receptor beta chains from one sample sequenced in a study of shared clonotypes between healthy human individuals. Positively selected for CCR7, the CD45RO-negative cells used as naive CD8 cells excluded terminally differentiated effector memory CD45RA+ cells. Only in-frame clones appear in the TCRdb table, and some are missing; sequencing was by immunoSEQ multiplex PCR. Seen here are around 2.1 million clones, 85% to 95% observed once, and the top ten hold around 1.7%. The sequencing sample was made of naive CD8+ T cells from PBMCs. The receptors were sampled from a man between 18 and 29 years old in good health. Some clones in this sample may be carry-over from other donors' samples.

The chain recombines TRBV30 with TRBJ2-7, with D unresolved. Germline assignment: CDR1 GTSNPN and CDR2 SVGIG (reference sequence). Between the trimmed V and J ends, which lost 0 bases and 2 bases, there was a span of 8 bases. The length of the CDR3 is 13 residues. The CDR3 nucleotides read TGTGCCTGGAGTGTAAGGGAAACCTACGAGCAGTACTTC. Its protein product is CAWSVRETYEQYF.

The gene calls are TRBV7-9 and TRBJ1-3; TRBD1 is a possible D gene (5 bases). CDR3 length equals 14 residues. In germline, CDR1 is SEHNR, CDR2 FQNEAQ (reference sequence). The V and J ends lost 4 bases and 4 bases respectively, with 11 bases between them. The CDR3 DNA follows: TGTGCCAGCAGCTACACACGGACAGGAAACACCATATATTTT. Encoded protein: CASSYTRTGNTIYF.

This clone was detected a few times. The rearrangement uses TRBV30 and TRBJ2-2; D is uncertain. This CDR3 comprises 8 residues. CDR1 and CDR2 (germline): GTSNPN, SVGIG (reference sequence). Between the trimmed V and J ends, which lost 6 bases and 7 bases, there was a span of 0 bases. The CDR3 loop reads CACGELFF. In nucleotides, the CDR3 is TGTGCCTGCGGGGAGCTGTTTTTT. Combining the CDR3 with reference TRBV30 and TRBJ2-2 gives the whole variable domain SQTIHQWPATLVQPVGSPLSLECTVEGTSNPNLYWYRQAAGRGLQLLFYSVGIGQISSEVPQNLSASRPQDRQFILSSKKLLLSDSGFYLCACGELFFGEGSRLTVL.

The chain's CDR3 is CSLGLAEHYNEQFF. The DNA for the CDR3 is TGCAGCCTTGGACTAGCGGAGCACTACAATGAGCAGTTCTTC. V and J are TRBV29-1 and TRBJ2-1; TRBD2 agrees at 10 bases. The CDR3 contains 14 residues. Germline V gene lookup returns CDR1 SQVTM and CDR2 ANQGSEA. The V gene end was trimmed by 8 bases and the J gene end by 3 bases; junction bases not matched to a gene: 7.